These 2 T cell receptor beta chains share one sample of origin, sequenced in a study of T cells in women clearing cervical HPV infection. Libraries were prepared by immunoSEQ multiplex PCR; TCRdb keeps only in-frame clonotypes and omits some of them. In all, the sample yields 13,000 or so clones. Material for sequencing was blood buffy coat. Every receptor here comes from a woman between 18 and 70 years old with a cervical HPV16 infection that either progressed to CIN3+ or cleared (not recorded which).

As concerns this clone: The read gets to within 3 residues of the CDR3 end, and the germline J gene fills in the rest. The chain joins TRBV20-1 to TRBJ1-1; 7 bases line up with TRBD1. Germline lookup yields CDR1 DFQATT and CDR2 SNEGSKA (reference sequence). Trimming removed 6 bases from V and 7 bases from J; junction bases left unmatched: 8. The CDR3 contains 12 residues. The CDR3 DNA, read in part, is TGCAGTGCAAAGGGGGCGGGATTTGAA. It encodes CSAKGAGFE. Given in full, the CDR3 is CSAKGAGFEAFF.

With regard to this clone: The CDR3 end lies 3 residues beyond the end of the read and is filled in from the germline J gene. V usage is TRBV5-6 and J usage is TRBJ2-1; either TRBD1 or TRBD2 may fit D (5 bases each). CDR1 and CDR2 from the germline V gene are SGHDT and YYEEEE. V was pared by 4 bases and J by 8 bases, with 19 bases between. The CDR3 consists of 15 residues. This CDR3 reads CASSLRVGWGDEQFF. The sequenced CDR3 bases are TGTGCCAGCAGCCTGAGGGTAGGATGGGGCGATGAG.